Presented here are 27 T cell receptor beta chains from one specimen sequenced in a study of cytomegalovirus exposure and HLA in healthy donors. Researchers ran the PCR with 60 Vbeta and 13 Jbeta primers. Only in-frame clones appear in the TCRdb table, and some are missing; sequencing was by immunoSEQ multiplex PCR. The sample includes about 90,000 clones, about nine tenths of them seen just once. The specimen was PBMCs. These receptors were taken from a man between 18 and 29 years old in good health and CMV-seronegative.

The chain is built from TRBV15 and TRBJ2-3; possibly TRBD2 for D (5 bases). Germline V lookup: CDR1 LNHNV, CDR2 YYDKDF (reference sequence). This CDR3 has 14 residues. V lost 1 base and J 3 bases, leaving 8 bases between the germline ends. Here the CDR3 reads CATSRADLTDTQYF. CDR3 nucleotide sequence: TGTGCCACCAGCAGAGCGGACTTGACAGATACGCAGTATTTT.

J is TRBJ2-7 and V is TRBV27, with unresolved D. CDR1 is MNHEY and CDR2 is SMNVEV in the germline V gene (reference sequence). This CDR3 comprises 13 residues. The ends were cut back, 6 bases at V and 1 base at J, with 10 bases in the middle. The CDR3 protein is CASRLRGSYEQYF. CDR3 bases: TGTGCCAGCAGACTCCGAGGATCCTACGAGCAGTACTTC.

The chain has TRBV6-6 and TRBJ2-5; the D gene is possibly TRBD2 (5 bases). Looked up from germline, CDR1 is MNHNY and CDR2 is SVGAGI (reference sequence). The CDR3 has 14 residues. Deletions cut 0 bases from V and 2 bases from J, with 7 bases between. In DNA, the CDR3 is TGTGCCAGCAGTTACTCGAGGGCACAAGAGACCCAGTACTTC. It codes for CASSYSRAQETQYF.

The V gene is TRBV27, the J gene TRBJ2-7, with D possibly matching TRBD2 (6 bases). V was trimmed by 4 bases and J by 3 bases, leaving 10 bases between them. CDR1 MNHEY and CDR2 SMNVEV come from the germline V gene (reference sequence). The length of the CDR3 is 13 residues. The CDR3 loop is CASSSGGGYEQYF. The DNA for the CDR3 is TGTGCCAGCAGTTCCGGGGGAGGCTACGAGCAGTACTTC.

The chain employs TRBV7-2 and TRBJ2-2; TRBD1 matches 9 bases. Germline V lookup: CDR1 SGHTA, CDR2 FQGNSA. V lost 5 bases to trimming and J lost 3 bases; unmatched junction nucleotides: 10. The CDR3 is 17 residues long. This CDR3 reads CASSAHYRGLDTGELFF. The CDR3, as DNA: TGTGCCAGCAGCGCCCACTACAGGGGGCTGGACACCGGGGAGCTGTTTTTT. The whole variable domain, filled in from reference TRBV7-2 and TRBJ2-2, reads GAGVSQSPSNKVTEKGKDVELRCDPISGHTALYWYRQSLGQGLEFLIYFQGNSAPDKSGLPSDRFSAERTGGSVSTLTIQRTQQEDSAVYLCASSAHYRGLDTGELFFGEGSRLTVL.

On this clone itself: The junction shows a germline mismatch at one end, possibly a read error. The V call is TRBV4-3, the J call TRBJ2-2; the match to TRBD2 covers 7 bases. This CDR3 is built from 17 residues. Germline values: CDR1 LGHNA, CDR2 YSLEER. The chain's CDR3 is CASSQDWGGLNIGELFF. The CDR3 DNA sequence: TGCGCCAGCAGCCAAGATTGGGGGGGACTTAACATCGGGGAGCTGTTTTTT.

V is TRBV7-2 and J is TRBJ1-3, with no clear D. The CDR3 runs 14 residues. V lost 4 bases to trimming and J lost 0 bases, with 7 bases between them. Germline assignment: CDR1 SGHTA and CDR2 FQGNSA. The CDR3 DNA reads TGTGCCAGCAGCTCCGGTCCCTCTGGAAACACCATATATTTT. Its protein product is CASSSGPSGNTIYF. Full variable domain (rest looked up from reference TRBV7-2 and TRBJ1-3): GAGVSQSPSNKVTEKGKDVELRCDPISGHTALYWYRQSLGQGLEFLIYFQGNSAPDKSGLPSDRFSAERTGGSVSTLTIQRTQQEDSAVYLCASSSGPSGNTIYFGEGSWLTVV.

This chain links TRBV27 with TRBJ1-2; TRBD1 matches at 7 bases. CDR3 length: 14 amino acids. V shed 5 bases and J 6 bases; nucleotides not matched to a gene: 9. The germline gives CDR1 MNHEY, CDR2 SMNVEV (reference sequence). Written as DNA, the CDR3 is TGTGCCAGCAGTCCCTCCTCGACAGGGAATGGCTACACCTTC. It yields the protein CASSPSSTGNGYTF.

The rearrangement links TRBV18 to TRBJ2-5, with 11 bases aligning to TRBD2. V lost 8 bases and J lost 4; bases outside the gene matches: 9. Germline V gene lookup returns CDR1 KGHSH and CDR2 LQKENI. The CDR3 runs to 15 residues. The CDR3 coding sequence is TGTGCCAGCGTCACTAGCGGGAGTTCTGGAGAGACCCAGTACTTC. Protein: CASVTSGSSGETQYF.

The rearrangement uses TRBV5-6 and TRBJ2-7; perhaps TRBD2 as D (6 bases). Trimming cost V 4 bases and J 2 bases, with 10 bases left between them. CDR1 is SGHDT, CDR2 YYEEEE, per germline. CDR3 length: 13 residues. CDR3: CASSLTSTYEQYF. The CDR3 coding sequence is TGTGCCAGCAGCCTGACTAGTACCTACGAGCAGTACTTC.

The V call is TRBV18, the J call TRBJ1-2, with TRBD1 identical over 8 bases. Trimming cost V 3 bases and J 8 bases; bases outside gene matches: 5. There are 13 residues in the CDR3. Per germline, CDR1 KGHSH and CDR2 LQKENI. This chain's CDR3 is CASSPLTGEGYTF. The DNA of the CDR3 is TGTGCCAGCTCACCTCTGACAGGGGAAGGCTACACCTTC.

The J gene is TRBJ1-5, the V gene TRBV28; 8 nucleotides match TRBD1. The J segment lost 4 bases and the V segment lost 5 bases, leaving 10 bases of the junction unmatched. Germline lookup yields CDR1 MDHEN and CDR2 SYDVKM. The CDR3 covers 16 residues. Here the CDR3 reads CASSISTGTGNQPQHF. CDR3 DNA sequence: TGTGCCAGCAGTATATCAACCGGGACAGGTAATCAGCCCCAGCATTTT.

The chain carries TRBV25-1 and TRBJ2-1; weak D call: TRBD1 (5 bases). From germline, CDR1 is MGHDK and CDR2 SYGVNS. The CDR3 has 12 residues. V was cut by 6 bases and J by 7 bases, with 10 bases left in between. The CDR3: CASRIGDNEQFF. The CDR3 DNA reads TGTGCCAGCAGAATAGGGGATAATGAGCAGTTCTTC.

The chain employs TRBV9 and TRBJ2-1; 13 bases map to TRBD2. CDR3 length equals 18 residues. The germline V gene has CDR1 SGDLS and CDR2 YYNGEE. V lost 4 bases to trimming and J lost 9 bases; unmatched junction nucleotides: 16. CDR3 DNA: TGTGCCAGCAGCTTCGGCACACGTACTAGCGGGAGGGTCGGTGAGCAGTTCTTC. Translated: CASSFGTRTSGRVGEQFF.

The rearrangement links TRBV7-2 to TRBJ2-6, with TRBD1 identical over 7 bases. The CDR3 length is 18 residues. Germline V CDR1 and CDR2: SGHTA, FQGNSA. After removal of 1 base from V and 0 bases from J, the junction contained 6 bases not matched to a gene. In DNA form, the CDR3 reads TGTGCCAGCAGCTTAGTAACAGGGGTCGGCTCTGGGGCCAACGTCCTGACTTTC. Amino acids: CASSLVTGVGSGANVLTF. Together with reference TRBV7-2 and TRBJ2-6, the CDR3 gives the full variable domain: GAGVSQSPSNKVTEKGKDVELRCDPISGHTALYWYRQSLGQGLEFLIYFQGNSAPDKSGLPSDRFSAERTGGSVSTLTIQRTQQEDSAVYLCASSLVTGVGSGANVLTFGAGSRLTVL.

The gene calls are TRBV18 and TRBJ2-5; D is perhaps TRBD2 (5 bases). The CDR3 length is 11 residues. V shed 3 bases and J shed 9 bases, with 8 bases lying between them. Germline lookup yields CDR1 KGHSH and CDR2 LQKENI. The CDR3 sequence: CASSPKEAQYF. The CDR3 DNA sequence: TGTGCCAGCTCACCTAAGGAGGCCCAGTACTTC.

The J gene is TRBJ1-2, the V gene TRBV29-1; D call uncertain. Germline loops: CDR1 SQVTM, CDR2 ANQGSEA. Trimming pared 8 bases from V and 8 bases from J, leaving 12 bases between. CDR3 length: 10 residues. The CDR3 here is CSFREGGYTF. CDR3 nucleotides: TGCAGCTTTAGAGAGGGCGGCTACACCTTC.

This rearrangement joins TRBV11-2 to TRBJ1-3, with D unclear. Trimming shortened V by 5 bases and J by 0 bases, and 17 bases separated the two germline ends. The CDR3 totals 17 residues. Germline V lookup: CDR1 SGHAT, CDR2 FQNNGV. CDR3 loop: CASSLLSQMSSGNTIYF. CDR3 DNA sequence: TGTGCCAGCAGCCTCCTTTCTCAAATGAGCTCTGGAAACACCATATATTTT.

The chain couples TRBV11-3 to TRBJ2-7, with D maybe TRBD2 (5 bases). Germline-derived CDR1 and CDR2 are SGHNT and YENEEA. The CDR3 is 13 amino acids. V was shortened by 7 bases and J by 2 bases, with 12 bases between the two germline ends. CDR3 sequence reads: CASTGGPPYEQYF. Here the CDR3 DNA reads TGTGCCAGCACAGGAGGCCCCCCCTACGAGCAGTACTTC.

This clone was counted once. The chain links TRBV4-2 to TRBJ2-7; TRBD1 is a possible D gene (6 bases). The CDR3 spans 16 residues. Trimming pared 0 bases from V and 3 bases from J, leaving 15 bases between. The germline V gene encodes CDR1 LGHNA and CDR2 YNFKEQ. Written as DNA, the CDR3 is TGTGCCAGCAGCCAAGATCTTAGGGGGAGTGGCTACGAGCAGTACTTC. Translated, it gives CASSQDLRGSGYEQYF.

CDR3 sequence reads: CASSTQGNGELFF. The CDR3 coding sequence is TGTGCCAGCAGCACCCAGGGAAACGGGGAGCTGTTTTTT. The chain recombines TRBV7-2 with TRBJ2-2; D is possibly TRBD1 (5 bases). CDR3 length: 13 residues. Germline loops: CDR1 SGHTA, CDR2 FQGNSA. Trimming shortened V by 5 bases and J by 7 bases, and 11 bases separated the two germline ends. Full variable domain (remainder filled in from reference TRBV7-2 and TRBJ2-2): GAGVSQSPSNKVTEKGKDVELRCDPISGHTALYWYRQSLGQGLEFLIYFQGNSAPDKSGLPSDRFSAERTGGSVSTLTIQRTQQEDSAVYLCASSTQGNGELFFGEGSRLTVL.

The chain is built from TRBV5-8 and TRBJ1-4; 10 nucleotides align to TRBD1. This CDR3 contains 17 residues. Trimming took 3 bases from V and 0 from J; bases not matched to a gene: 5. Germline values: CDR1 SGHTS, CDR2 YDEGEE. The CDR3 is CASSSWTGGSTNEKLFF. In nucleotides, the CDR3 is TGTGCCAGCAGCTCTTGGACAGGGGGTTCAACTAATGAAAAACTGTTTTTT.

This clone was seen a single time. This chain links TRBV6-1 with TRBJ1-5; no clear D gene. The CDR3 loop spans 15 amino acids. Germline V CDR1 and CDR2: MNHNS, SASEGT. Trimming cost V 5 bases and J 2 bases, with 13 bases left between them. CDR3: CASSSVLGGNQPQHF. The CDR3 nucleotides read TGTGCCAGCAGTTCAGTTCTCGGGGGCAATCAGCCCCAGCATTTT.

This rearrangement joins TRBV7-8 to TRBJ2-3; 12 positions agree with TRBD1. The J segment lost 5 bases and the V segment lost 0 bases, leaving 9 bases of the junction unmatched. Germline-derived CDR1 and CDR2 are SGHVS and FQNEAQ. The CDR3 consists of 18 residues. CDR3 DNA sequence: TGTGCCAGCAGCTTAGCGCTCCGGGACAGGGGGCGTCAAGATACGCAGTATTTT. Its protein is CASSLALRDRGRQDTQYF.

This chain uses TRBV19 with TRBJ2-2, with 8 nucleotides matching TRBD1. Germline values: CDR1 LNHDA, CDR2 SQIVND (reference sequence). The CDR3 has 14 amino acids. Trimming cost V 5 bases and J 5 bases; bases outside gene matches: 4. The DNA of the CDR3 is TGTGCCAGTAGTTTACGGACAGGGACCGGGGAGCTGTTTTTT. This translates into CASSLRTGTGELFF.

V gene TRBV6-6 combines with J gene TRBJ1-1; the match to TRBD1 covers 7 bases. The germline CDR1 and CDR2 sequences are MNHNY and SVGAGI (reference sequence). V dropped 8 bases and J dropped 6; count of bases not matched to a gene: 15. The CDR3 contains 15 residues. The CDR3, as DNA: TGTGCCAGCGGAAACGGAGGACAGGTGTTACCTGAAGCTTTCTTT. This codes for CASGNGGQVLPEAFF.

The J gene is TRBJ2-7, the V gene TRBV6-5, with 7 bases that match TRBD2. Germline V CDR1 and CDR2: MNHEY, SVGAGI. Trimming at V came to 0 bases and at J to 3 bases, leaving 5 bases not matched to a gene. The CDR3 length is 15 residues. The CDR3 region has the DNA TGTGCCAGCAGTTACTCGACTAGCCGATTCTACGAGCAGTACTTC. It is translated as CASSYSTSRFYEQYF.